These T cell receptor beta chains were read from a single sample in a study of shared clonotypes between healthy human individuals. Method: immunoSEQ multiplex PCR; TCRdb's copy keeps in-frame clones and lacks some. The table records 150,000 to 200,000 clones, around 93% of them present only once. The material sequenced was naive CD4+ T cells sorted from blood. The receptor set was obtained from a woman in her thirties in good health. Each CDR3 is given with its conserved first and last residue. The order of the fields is V gene, J gene, D gene, CDR3 protein, CDR3 DNA. The D gene is left open where the match is weak.

TRBV5-1	TRBJ2-7	TRBD1	CASSTGTGAYEQYF	TGCGCCAGCAGCACCGGGACAGGGGCCTACGAGCAGTACTTC
TRBV28	TRBJ1-2	TRBD1	CASSDRQGANYGYTF	TGTGCCAGCAGTGACCGGCAGGGGGCTAACTATGGCTACACCTTC
TRBV27	TRBJ2-7	-	CASSLTGRGSYEQYF	TGTGCCAGCAGCCTTACGGGCAGGGGAAGCTACGAGCAGTACTTC
TRBV6-5	TRBJ1-5	TRBD1	CATRQGGDQPQHF	TGTGCCACCCGACAGGGGGGGGATCAGCCCCAGCATTTT
TRBV5-6	TRBJ2-7	-	CASSSTVAFEQYF	TGTGCCAGCAGCTCGACGGTTGCGTTCGAGCAGTACTTC
TRBV28	TRBJ2-7	-	CASRDDPREQYF	TGTGCCAGCAGGGATGACCCCCGCGAGCAGTACTTC
TRBV28	TRBJ1-2	-	CASNSGSYGYTF	TGTGCCAGCAACTCGGGGTCCTATGGCTACACCTTC
TRBV9	TRBJ1-4	TRBD1	CASSVRTGTNEKLFF	TGTGCCAGCAGCGTTCGGACAGGGACTAATGAAAAACTGTTTTTT
TRBV5-1	TRBJ1-5	TRBD1	CASSSQGDSNQPQHF	TGCGCCAGCAGTTCCCAGGGGGATAGCAATCAGCCCCAGCATTTT
TRBV11-3	TRBJ2-7	-	CASSSGTKGEQYF	TGTGCCAGCAGCTCCGGGACGAAGGGCGAGCAGTACTTC
TRBV5-1	TRBJ2-1	-	CASSLTGWNEQFF	TGCGCCAGCAGCCTTACAGGGTGGAATGAGCAGTTCTTC
TRBV7-8	TRBJ1-5	-	CASSLQRFGNQPQHF	TGTGCCAGCAGCTTACAGCGTTTCGGCAATCAGCCCCAGCATTTT